A selection of T cell receptor beta chains follows, all from one sample in a study of blood T cell repertoires in COVID-19. TCRdb's table, derived via immunoSEQ multiplex PCR, lists solely in-frame clones and lacks some. The sample lists more than 70,000 clones, 75% to 90% occurring once. The material sequenced was peripheral blood. Receptors were obtained from a woman in her seventies with acute or convalescent COVID-19. Each CDR3 is given with its conserved first and last residue. The D gene is left open where the match is weak. Some rows have no size entry. The others give once, few or many, or a class for an expanded clone.

d_call,cdr3_length,v_call,j_call,clone_size,cdr3_aa,cdr3_nt
TRBD2,13,TRBV4-2,TRBJ2-7,-,CASSHGRSYEQYF,TGTGCCAGTTCTCACGGGAGGTCCTACGAGCAGTACTTC
-,13,TRBV11-2,TRBJ1-5,-,CASSLGRVQPQHF,TGTGCCAGCAGCTTAGGACGGGTGCAGCCCCAGCATTTT
TRBD2,17,TRBV18,TRBJ2-3,-,CASSPPGTSDGTDTQYF,TGTGCCAGCTCACCACCTGGGACTAGCGATGGCACAGATACGCAGTATTTT
-,14,TRBV5-1,TRBJ1-1,few,CASSLIGGRTEAFF,TGCGCCAGCAGCTTGATCGGGGGACGGACTGAAGCTTTCTTT
TRBD1,14,TRBV20-1,TRBJ1-5,-,CSASSGGEGQPQHF,TGCAGTGCTAGTTCAGGGGGCGAGGGACAGCCCCAGCATTTT
-,20,TRBV3-1/TRBV3-2,TRBJ2-1,-,CASSHLTQARSGSSYNEQFF,TGTGCCAGCAGCCACCTTACGCAGGCTAGGTCGGGGAGCTCCTACAATGAGCAGTTCTTC
-,14,TRBV5-1,TRBJ1-5,-,CASSQDGGYQPQHF,TGCGCCAGCAGCCAGGATGGGGGGTACCAGCCCCAGCATTTT
TRBD1,15,TRBV6-1,TRBJ1-2,-,CASSEAWTGFYGYTF,TGTGCCAGCAGTGAAGCTTGGACAGGGTTTTATGGCTACACCTTC
TRBD2,15,TRBV2,TRBJ2-1,-,CASTATSANQGEQFF,TGTGCCAGCACTGCGACTAGCGCCAACCAGGGTGAGCAGTTCTTC
-,16,TRBV9,TRBJ1-6,few,CASSADSHLYNSPLHF,TGTGCCAGCAGCGCGGACTCTCACCTCTATAATTCACCCCTCCACTTT
-,14,TRBV19,TRBJ2-2,-,CASGKGQNTGELFF,TGTGCCAGTGGCAAGGGACAGAACACCGGGGAGCTGTTTTTT
-,11,TRBV19,TRBJ1-2,few,CASGLGAGYTF,TGTGCCAGCGGGCTGGGAGCGGGCTACACCTTC
-,13,TRBV7-2,TRBJ2-5,-,CASSLTVRETQYF,TGTGCCAGCAGCTTAACGGTTCGGGAGACCCAGTACTTC
TRBD1,15,TRBV19,TRBJ1-1,-,CASTSTGTGVTEAFF,TGTGCCAGTACCTCGACAGGGACTGGGGTCACTGAAGCTTTCTTT
TRBD1,15,TRBV6-1,TRBJ1-1,-,CASSDNRGRGTEAFF,TGTGCCAGCAGTGACAACAGGGGGCGAGGCACTGAAGCTTTCTTT
TRBD1,13,TRBV5-4,TRBJ2-7,-,CASSQGQSYEQYF,TGTGCCAGCAGCCAGGGACAGTCTTACGAGCAGTACTTC
TRBD2,18,TRBV9,TRBJ2-6,-,CASSVVAGQGSGANVLTF,TGTGCCAGCAGCGTAGTAGCGGGCCAGGGCTCTGGGGCCAACGTCCTGACTTTC
-,14,TRBV18,TRBJ1-6,once,CASSPRGVASPLHF,TGTGCCAGCTCACCACGGGGGGTTGCTTCACCCCTCCACTTT
TRBD1,14,TRBV5-6,TRBJ2-7,-,CASSFIDRVGEQYF,TGTGCCAGCAGCTTCATCGACAGGGTAGGCGAGCAGTACTTC
-,13,TRBV20-1,TRBJ1-3,-,CSASLASGNTIYF,TGCAGTGCTAGTTTGGCCTCTGGAAACACCATATATTTT
TRBD2,15,TRBV28,TRBJ2-1,-,CASAPPAGDYNEQFF,TGTGCCAGCGCGCCTCCAGCGGGAGACTACAATGAGCAGTTCTTC
TRBD1,13,TRBV10-2,TRBJ2-7,-,CASGGQGAYEQYF,TGCGCCAGCGGCGGACAGGGGGCCTACGAGCAGTACTTC
TRBD2,18,TRBV19,TRBJ2-7,-,CASSTSGTSGRFSYEQYF,TGTGCCAGTAGTACCTCCGGGACTAGCGGGAGATTCTCCTACGAGCAGTACTTC
TRBD1,15,TRBV28,TRBJ1-4,few,CASSSPGTGNEKLFF,TGTGCCAGCAGTTCGCCCGGGACAGGGAATGAAAAACTGTTTTTT
TRBD1,14,TRBV18,TRBJ1-3,once,CASKGQGSGNTIYF,TGTGCCAGCAAGGGACAGGGTTCTGGAAACACCATATATTTT
TRBD2,16,TRBV5-1,TRBJ2-7,-,CASSAGLAGAYYEQYF,TGCGCCAGCAGCGCGGGACTAGCGGGGGCCTACTACGAGCAGTACTTC